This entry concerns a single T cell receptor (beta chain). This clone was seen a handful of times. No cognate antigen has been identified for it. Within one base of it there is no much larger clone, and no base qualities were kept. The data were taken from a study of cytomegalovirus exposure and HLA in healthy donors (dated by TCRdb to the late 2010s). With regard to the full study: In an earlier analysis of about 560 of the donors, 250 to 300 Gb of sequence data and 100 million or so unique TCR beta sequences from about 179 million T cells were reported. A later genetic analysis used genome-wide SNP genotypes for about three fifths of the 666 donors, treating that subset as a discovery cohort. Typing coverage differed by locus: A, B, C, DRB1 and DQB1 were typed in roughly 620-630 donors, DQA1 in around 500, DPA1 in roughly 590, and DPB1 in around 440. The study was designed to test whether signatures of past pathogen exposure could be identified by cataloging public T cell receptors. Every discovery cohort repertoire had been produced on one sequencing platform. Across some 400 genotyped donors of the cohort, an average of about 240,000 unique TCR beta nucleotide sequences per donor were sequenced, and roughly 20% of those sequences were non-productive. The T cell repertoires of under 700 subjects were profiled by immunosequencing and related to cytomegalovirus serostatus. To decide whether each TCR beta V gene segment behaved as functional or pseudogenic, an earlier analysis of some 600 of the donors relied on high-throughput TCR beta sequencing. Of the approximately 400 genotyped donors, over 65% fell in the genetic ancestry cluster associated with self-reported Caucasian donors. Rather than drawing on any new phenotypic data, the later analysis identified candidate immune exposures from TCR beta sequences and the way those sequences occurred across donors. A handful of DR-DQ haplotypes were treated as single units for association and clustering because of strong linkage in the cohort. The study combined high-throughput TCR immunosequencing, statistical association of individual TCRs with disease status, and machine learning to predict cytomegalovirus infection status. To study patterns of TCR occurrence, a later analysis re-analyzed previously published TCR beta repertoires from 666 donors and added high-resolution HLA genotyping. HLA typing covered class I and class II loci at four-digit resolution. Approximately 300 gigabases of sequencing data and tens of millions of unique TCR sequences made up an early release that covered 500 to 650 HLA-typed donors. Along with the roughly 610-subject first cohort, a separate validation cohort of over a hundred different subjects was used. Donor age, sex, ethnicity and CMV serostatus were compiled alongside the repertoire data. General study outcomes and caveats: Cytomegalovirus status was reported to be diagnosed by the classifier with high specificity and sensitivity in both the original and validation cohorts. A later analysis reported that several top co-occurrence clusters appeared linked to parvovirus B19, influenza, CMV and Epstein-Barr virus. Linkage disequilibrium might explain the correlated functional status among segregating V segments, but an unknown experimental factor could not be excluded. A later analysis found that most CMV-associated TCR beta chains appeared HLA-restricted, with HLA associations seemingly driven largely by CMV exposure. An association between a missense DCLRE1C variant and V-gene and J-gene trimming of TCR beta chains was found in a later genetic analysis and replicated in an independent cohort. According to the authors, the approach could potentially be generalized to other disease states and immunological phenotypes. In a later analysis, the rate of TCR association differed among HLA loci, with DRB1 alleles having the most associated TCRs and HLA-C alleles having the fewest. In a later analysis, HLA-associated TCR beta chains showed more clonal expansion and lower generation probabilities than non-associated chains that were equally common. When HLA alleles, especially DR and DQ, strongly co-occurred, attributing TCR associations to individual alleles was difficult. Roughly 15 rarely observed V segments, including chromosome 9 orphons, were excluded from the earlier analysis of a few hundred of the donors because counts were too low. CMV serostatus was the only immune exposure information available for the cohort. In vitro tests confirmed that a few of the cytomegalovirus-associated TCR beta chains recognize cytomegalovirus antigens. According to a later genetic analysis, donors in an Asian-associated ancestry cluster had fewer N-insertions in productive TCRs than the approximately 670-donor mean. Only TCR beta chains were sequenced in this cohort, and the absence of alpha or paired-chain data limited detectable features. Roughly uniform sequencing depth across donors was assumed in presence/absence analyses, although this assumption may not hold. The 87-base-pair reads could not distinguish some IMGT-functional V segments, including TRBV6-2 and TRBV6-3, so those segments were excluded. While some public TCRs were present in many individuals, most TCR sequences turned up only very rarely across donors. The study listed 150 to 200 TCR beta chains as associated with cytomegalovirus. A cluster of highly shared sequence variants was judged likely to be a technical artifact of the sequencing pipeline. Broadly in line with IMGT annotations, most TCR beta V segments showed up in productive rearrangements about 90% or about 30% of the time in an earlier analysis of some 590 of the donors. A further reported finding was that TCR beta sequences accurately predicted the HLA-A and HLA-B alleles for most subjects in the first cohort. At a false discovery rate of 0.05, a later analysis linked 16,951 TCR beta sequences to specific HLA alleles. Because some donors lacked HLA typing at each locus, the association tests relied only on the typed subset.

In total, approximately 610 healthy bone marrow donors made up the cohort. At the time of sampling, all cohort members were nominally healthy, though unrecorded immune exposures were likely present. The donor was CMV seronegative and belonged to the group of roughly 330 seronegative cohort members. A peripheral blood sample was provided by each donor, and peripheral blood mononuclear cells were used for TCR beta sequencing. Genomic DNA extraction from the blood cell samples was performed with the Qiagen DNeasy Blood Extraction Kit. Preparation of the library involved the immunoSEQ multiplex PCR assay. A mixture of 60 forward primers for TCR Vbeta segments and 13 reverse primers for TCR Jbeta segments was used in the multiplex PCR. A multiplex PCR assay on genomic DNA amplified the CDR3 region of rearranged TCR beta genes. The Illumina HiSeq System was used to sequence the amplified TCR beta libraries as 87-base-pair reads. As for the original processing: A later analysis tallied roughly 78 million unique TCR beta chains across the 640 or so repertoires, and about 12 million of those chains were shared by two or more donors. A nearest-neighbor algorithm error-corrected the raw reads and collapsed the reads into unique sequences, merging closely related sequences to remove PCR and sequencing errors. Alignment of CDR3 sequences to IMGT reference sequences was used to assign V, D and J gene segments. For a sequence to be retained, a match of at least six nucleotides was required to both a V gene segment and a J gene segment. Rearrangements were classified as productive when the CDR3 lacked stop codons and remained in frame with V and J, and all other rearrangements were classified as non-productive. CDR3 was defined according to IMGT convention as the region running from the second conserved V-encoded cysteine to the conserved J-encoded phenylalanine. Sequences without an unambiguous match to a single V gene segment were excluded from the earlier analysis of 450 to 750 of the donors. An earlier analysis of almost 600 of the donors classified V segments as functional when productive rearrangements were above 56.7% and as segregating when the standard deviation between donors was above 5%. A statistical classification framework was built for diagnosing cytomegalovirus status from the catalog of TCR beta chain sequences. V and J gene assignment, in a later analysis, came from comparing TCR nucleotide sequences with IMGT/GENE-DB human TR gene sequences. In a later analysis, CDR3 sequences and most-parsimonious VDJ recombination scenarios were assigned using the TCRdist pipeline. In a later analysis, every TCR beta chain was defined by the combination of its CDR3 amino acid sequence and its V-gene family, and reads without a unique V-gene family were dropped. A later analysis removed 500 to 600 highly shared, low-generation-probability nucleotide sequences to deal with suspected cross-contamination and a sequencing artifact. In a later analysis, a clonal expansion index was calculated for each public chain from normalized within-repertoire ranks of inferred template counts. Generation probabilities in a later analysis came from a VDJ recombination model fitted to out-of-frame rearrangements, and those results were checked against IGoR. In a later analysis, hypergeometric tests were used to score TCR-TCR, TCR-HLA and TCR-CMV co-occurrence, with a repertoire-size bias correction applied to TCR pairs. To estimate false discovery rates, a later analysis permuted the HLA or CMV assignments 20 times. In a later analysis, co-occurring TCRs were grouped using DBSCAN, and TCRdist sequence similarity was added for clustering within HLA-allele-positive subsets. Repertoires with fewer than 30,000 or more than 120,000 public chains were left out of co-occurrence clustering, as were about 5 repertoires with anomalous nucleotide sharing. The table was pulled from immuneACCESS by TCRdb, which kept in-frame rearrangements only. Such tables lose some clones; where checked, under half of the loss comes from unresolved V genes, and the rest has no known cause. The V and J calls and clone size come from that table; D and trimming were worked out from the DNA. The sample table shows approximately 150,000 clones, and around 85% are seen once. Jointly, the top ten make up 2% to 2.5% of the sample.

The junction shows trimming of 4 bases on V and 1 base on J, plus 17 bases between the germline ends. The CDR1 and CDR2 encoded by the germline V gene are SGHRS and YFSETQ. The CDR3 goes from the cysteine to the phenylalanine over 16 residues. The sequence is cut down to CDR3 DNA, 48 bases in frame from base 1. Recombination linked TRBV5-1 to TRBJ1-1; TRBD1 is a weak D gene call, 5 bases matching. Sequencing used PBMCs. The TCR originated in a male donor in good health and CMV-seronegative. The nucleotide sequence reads TGCGCCAGCAGCGGGGTGGGGGGTCTGGCGAACACTGAAGCTTTCTTT. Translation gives CASSGVGGLANTEAFF.